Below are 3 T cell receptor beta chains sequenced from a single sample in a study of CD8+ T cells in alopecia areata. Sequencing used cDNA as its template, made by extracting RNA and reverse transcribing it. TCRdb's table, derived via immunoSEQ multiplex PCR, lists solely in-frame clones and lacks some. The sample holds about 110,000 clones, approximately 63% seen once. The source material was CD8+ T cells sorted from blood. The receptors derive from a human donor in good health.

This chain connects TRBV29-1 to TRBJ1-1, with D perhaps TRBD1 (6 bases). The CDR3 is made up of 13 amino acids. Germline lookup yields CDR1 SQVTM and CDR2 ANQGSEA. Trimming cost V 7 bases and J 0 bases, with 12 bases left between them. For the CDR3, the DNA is TGCAGCGCAAGTGACAGGATGAACACTGAAGCTTTCTTT. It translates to CSASDRMNTEAFF.

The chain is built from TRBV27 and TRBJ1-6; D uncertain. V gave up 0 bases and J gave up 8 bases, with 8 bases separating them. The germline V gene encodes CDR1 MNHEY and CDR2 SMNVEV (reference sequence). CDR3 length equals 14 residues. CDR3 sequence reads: CASSLSGFDSPLHF. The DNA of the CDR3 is TGTGCCAGCAGTTTATCAGGGTTCGATTCACCCCTCCACTTT.

Here the CDR3 reads CASRAGSSYEQYF. CDR3 sequence (DNA): TGTGCCAGCCGCGCGGGCAGCTCCTACGAGCAGTACTTC. The chain carries TRBV7-9 and TRBJ2-7, with D tentatively TRBD2 (5 bases). The V end lost 8 bases, the J end lost 0 bases, and 11 bases lay between the germline ends. The germline V gene encodes CDR1 SEHNR and CDR2 FQNEAQ (reference sequence). The CDR3 consists of 13 residues.